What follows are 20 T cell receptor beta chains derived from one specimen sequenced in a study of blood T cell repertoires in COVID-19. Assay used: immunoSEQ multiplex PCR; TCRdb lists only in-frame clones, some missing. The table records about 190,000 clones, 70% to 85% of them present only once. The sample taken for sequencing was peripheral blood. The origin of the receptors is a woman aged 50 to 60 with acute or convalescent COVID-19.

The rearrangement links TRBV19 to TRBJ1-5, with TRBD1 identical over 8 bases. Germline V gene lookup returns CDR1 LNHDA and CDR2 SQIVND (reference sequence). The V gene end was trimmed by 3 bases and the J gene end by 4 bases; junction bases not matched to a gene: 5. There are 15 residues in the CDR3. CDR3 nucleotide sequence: TGTGCCAGTAGTATGGACAGGGCCGAGAATCAGCCCCAGCATTTT. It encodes CASSMDRAENQPQHF.

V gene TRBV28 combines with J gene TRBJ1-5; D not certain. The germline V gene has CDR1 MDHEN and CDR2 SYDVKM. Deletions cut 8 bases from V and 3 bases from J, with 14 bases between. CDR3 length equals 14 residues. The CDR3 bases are TGTGCCAGCCGGCCCCAGAGGTACAATCAGCCCCAGCATTTT. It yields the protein CASRPQRYNQPQHF.

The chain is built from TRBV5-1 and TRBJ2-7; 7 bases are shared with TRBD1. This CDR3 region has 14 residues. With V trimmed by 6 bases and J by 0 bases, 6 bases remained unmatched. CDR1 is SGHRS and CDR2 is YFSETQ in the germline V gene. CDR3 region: CASKFRDSSYEQYF. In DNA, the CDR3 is TGCGCCAGCAAATTCCGGGACAGCTCCTACGAGCAGTACTTC.

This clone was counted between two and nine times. The CDR3: CASSGQTVDTQYF. The DNA of the CDR3 is TGTGCCAGCAGCGGACAGACAGTAGATACGCAGTATTTT. V is TRBV14 and J is TRBJ2-3; D perhaps matches TRBD1 (6 bases). Trimming left V 5 bases short and J 5 bases short, with 11 bases between. In germline, CDR1 is SGHDN, CDR2 FVKESK. The CDR3 is made up of 13 amino acids.

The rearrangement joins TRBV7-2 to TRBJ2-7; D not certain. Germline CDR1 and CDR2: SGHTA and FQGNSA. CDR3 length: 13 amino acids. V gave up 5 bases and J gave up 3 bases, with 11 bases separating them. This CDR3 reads CASSRYSDYEQYF. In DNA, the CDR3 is TGTGCCAGCAGCCGTTACTCCGACTACGAGCAGTACTTC.

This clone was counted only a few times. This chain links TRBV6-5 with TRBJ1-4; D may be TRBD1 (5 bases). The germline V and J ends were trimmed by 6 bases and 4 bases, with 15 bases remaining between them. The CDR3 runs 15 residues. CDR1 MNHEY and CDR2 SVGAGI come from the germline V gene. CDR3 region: CASSPRQGRNEKLFF. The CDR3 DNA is TGTGCCAGCAGCCCCCGGCAGGGCCGTAATGAAAAACTGTTTTTT.

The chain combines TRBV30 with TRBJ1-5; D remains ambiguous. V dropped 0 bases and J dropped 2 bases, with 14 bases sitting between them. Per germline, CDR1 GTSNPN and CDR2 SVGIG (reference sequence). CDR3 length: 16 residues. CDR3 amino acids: CAWSVPRDNGNQPQHF. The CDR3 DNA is TGTGCCTGGAGTGTACCCCGGGATAATGGCAATCAGCCCCAGCATTTT. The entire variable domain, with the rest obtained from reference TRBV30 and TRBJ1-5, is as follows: SQTIHQWPATLVQPVGSPLSLECTVEGTSNPNLYWYRQAAGRGLQLLFYSVGIGQISSEVPQNLSASRPQDRQFILSSKKLLLSDSGFYLCAWSVPRDNGNQPQHFGDGTRLSIL.

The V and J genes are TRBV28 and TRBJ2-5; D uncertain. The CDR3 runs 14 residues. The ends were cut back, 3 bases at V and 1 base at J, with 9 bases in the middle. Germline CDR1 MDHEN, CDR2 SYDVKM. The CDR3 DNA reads TGTGCCAGCAGTTTTGTCGACTCCCAAGAGACCCAGTACTTC. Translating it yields CASSFVDSQETQYF.

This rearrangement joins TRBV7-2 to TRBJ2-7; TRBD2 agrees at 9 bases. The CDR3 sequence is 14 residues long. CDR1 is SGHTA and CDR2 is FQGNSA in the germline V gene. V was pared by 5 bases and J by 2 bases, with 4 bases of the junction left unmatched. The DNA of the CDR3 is TGTGCCAGCAGCGTTAGCGGGAGCACCTACGAGCAGTACTTC. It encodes CASSVSGSTYEQYF.

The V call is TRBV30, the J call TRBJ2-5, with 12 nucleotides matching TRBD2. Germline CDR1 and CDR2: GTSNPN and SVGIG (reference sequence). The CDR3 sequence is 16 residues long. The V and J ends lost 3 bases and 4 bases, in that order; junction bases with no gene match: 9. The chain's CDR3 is CAWSSSSGGAGETQYF. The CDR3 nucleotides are TGTGCCTGGAGCTCCTCTAGCGGGGGGGCCGGAGAGACCCAGTACTTC.

Here the CDR3 DNA reads TGTGCCAGCAGTTTTAGCCAGCCTTATGACTACGAGCAGTACTTC. Its protein is CASSFSQPYDYEQYF. J is TRBJ2-7 and V is TRBV28; D call uncertain. The CDR3 covers 15 residues. Trimming cost V 3 bases and J 3 bases, with 15 bases left between them. Germline V gene sequence: CDR1 MDHEN, CDR2 SYDVKM. Full variable domain (remainder filled in from reference TRBV28 and TRBJ2-7): DVKVTQSSRYLVKRTGEKVFLECVQDMDHENMFWYRQDPGLGLRLIYFSYDVKMKEKGDIPEGYSVSREKKERFSLILESASTNQTSMYLCASSFSQPYDYEQYFGPGTRLTVT.

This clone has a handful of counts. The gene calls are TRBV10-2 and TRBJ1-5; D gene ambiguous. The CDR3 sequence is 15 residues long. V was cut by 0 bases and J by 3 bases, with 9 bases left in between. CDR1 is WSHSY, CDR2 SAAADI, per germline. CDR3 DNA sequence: TGCGCCAGCAGTGAGTCGACGGGTTCCAATCAGCCCCAGCATTTT. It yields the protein CASSESTGSNQPQHF.

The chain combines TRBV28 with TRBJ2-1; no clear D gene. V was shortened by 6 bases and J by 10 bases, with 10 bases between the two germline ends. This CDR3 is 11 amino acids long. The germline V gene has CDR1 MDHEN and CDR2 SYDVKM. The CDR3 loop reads CASSRVREQFF. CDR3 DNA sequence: TGTGCCAGCAGCCGGGTTAGGGAGCAGTTCTTC. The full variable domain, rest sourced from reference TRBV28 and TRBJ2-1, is DVKVTQSSRYLVKRTGEKVFLECVQDMDHENMFWYRQDPGLGLRLIYFSYDVKMKEKGDIPEGYSVSREKKERFSLILESASTNQTSMYLCASSRVREQFFGPGTRLTVL.

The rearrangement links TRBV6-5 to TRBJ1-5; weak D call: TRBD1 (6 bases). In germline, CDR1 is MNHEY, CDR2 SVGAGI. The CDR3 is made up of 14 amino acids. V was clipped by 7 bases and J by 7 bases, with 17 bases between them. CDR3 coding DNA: TGTGCCAGCAAGGGGGGGAGGGGGGGCCAGCCCCAGCATTTT. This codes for CASKGGRGGQPQHF.

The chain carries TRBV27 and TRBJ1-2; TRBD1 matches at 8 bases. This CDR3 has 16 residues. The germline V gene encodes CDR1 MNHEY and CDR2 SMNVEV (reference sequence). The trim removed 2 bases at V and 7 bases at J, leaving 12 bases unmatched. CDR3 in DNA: TGTGCCAGCAGTTTAGGCTCTGGCAGGGGGCACGTTGGCTACACCTTC. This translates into CASSLGSGRGHVGYTF.

CDR3 in amino acids: CASHLTGPYEQYF. CDR3 DNA: TGTGCCAGCCACTTGACAGGGCCCTACGAGCAGTACTTC. The rearrangement joins TRBV5-6 to TRBJ2-7; TRBD1 matches 7 bases. V lost 7 bases, J lost 2 bases, and 6 bases stayed unmatched. The V gene's germline CDR1 is SGHDT and CDR2 YYEEEE. The CDR3 sequence is 13 residues long.

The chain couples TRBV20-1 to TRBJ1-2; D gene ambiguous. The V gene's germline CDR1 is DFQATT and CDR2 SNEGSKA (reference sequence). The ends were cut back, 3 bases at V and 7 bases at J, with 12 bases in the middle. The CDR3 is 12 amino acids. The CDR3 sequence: CSASVPSVGYTF. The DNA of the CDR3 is TGCAGTGCTAGTGTACCTTCAGTTGGCTACACCTTC.

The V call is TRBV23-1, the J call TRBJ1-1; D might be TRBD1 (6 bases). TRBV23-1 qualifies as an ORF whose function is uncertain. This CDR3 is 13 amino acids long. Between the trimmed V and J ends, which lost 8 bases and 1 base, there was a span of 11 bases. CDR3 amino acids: CASEGGGNTEAFF. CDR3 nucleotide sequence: TGCGCCAGCGAGGGAGGGGGGAACACTGAAGCTTTCTTT.

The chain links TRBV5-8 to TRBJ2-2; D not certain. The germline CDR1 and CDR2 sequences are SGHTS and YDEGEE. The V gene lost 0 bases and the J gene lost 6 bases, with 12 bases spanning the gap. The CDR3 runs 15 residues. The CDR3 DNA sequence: TGTGCCAGCAGCTTGGCCGGAGAGTCTTCCGGGGAGCTGTTTTTT. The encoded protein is CASSLAGESSGELFF.

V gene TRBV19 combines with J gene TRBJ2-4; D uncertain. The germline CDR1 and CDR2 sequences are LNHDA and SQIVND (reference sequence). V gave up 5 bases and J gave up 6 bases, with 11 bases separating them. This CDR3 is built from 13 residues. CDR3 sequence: CASSPQTSNIQYF. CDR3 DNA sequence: TGTGCCAGTAGTCCCCAGACTTCAAACATTCAGTACTTC. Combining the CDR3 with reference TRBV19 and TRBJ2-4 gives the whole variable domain DGGITQSPKYLFRKEGQNVTLSCEQNLNHDAMYWYRQDPGQGLRLIYYSQIVNDFQKGDIAEGYSVSREKKESFPLTVTSAQKNPTAFYLCASSPQTSNIQYFGAGTRLSVL.